This T cell receptor beta chain derives from a study of beta chain features in type 1 diabetes. Study-wide findings and caveats: When Type 1 diabetes patients were examined, their TCRB CDR3s proved moderately but significantly shorter in all four CD4+ subsets.

Trimming took 1 base from V and 7 from J; bases not matched to a gene: 1. Germline values: CDR1 SQVTM, CDR2 ANQGSEA. The CDR3 has 13 residues. This clone was recorded a few times. The target antigen is unknown. Expressed TCRB transcripts were sequenced after all isolated RNA was converted to cDNA. Some clones are missing from TCRdb's copy, which holds only in-frame ones; the method was immunoSEQ multiplex PCR. The table has about 370,000 clones, 8.5% to 10% seen once; the top ten hold roughly 0.54%. The rearrangement links TRBV29-1 to TRBJ2-2; TRBD1 aligns across 9 bases. Sample: central memory CD4+ T cells from blood. This TCR came from a man in his thirties or forties with type 1 diabetes. CDR3 sequence reads: CSVEGTGDGELFF. The CDR3, as DNA: TGCAGCGTTGAAGGGACAGGGGACGGGGAGCTGTTTTTT.